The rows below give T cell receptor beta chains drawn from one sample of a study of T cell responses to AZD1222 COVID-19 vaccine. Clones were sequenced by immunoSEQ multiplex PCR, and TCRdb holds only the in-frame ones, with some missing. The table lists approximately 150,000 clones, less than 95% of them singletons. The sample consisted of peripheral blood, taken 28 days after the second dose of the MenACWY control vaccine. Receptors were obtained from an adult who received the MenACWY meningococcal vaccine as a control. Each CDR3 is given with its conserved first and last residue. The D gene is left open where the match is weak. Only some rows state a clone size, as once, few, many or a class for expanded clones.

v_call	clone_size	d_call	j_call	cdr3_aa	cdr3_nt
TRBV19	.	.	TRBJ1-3	CASSIPPGQGGNTIYF	TGTGCCAGTAGTATCCCCCCCGGGCAGGGGGGAAACACCATATATTTT
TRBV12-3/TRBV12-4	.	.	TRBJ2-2	CAGTGGRNGELFF	TGTGCCGGAACCGGGGGCCGGAACGGGGAGCTGTTTTTT
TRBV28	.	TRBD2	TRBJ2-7	CASSLTSGGTYEQYF	TGTGCCAGCAGTTTGACTAGCGGGGGGACCTACGAGCAGTACTTC
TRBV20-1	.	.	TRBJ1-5	CSASRVGTSGQPQHF	TGCAGTGCCAGTAGGGTTGGTACTTCGGGTCAGCCCCAGCATTTT
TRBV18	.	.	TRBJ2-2	CASSPLPGGGTGELFF	TGTGCCAGCTCACCCCTCCCCGGGGGCGGCACCGGGGAGCTGTTTTTT
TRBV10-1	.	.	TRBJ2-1	CAPSGGRERCNEQFF	TGCGCCCCCTCCGGGGGGCGGGAGAGATGCAATGAGCAGTTCTTC
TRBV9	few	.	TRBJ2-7	CASGPLELSYEQYF	TGTGCCAGCGGTCCCTTGGAGTTATCCTACGAGCAGTACTTC
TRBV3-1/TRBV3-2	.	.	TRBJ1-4	CASSQEAELDEKLFF	TGTGCCAGCAGCCAAGAGGCGGAGTTGGATGAAAAACTGTTTTTT
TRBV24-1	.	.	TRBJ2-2	CATSDFSDTNTGELFF	TGTGCCACCAGTGATTTTAGTGACACGAACACCGGGGAGCTGTTTTTT
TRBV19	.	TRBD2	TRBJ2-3	CASSIPSGGADTQYF	TGTGCCAGTAGTATACCTAGCGGGGGGGCGGATACGCAGTATTTT
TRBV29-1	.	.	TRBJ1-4	CSASTGTSANEKLFF	TGCAGCGCCAGTACCGGGACATCAGCTAATGAAAAACTGTTTTTT
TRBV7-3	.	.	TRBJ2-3	CASSLTSGKGTDTQYF	TGTGCCAGCAGCTTAACGTCGGGAAAAGGCACAGATACGCAGTATTTT
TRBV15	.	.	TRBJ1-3	CATSRDSYGANGNTIYF	TGTGCCACCAGCAGAGATTCCTACGGGGCCAACGGAAACACCATATATTTT
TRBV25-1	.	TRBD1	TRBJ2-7	CASRDRAYEQYF	TGTGCCAGCAGGGACAGGGCCTACGAGCAGTACTTC
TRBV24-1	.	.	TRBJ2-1	CATSRINNEQFF	TGTGCCACCAGTAGGATTAACAATGAGCAGTTCTTC
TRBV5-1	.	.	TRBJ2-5	CASGGSGRPETQYF	TGCGCCAGCGGAGGAAGCGGACGACCCGAGACCCAGTACTTC
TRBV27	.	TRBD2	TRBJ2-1	CASRILAGGYNEQFF	TGTGCCAGCAGAATCCTAGCGGGAGGTTACAATGAGCAGTTCTTC
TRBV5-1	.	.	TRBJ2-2	CASRQGTSRPGELFF	TGCGCCAGTAGACAGGGGACTAGCCGTCCCGGGGAGCTGTTTTTT
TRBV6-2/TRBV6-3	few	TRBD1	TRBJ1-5	CASSLDRMESRNNQPQHF	TGTGCCAGCAGTTTGGACAGGATGGAAAGTAGGAACAATCAGCCCCAGCATTTT
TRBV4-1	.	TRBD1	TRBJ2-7	CASSQPSTGIDYEQYF	TGCGCCAGCAGCCAACCTTCGACAGGGATAGACTACGAGCAGTACTTC
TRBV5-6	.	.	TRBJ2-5	CASSLAISATETQYF	TGTGCCAGCAGCTTGGCCATCTCAGCTACAGAGACCCAGTACTTC
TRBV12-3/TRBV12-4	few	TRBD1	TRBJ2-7	CASSQGASYEQYF	TGTGCCAGCAGTCAGGGGGCTTCCTACGAGCAGTACTTC
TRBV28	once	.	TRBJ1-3	CATSGNTIYF	TGTGCCACCTCTGGAAACACCATATATTTT
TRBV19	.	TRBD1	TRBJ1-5	CASRLQGATYQPQHF	TGTGCCAGTAGATTACAGGGGGCGACCTATCAGCCCCAGCATTTT
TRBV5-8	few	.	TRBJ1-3	CASSFWTSGNTIYF	TGTGCCAGCAGCTTCTGGACGTCTGGAAACACCATATATTTT
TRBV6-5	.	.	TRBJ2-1	CASSYGGENEQFF	TGTGCCAGCAGTTACGGCGGGGAGAATGAGCAGTTCTTC
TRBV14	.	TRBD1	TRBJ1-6	CASSHHRGSSSPLHF	TGTGCCAGCAGCCACCACAGGGGGTCCTCTTCACCCCTCCACTTT
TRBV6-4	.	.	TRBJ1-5	CASSSPGERGRNQPQHF	TGTGCCAGCAGTTCCCCAGGCGAAAGGGGAAGGAATCAGCCCCAGCATTTT
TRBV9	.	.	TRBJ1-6	CASSVEVDSPLHF	TGTGCCAGCAGCGTAGAGGTCGATTCACCCCTCCACTTT
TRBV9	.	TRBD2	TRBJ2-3	CASRRGSGSDTQYF	TGTGCCAGCAGGAGGGGTAGCGGGAGTGATACGCAGTATTTT
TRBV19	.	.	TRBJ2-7	CASSSRTQPYEQYF	TGTGCCAGTAGTTCCCGGACCCAGCCCTACGAGCAGTACTTC
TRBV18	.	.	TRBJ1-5	CASSVAGAGNQPQHF	TGTGCCAGCTCCGTGGCAGGGGCAGGCAATCAGCCCCAGCATTTT
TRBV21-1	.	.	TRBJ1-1	CASSKRSLALNTEAFF	TGTGCCAGCAGCAAACGCAGCTTAGCTCTGAACACTGAAGCTTTCTTT
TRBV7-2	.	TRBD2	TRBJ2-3	CASSLVGLAVGIDTQYF	TGTGCCAGCAGCTTAGTCGGACTAGCGGTGGGGATAGATACGCAGTATTTT
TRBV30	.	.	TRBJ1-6	CAWTRDILFSLHF	TGTGCCTGGACCCGGGACATCCTTTTCTCCCTCCACTTT
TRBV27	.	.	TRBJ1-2	CASSPGTSGVYTF	TGTGCCAGCAGCCCCGGGACCTCGGGTGTCTACACCTTC
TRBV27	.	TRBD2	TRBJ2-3	CASSLYPSGATDTQYF	TGTGCCAGCAGTCTCTACCCTAGCGGGGCCACAGATACGCAGTATTTT
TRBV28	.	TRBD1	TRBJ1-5	CASSLSAGGQPQHF	TGTGCCAGCAGTTTAAGCGCAGGGGGTCAGCCCCAGCATTTT
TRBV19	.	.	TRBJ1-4	CASRAYIWEKLFF	TGTGCCAGTAGGGCCTACATCTGGGAAAAACTGTTTTTT
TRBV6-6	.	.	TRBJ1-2	CASRWTATLNYGYTF	TGTGCCAGCAGATGGACCGCTACCCTTAACTATGGCTACACCTTC
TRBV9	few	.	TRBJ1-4	CASSARDGVEKLFF	TGTGCCAGCAGCGCTCGAGATGGGGTCGAAAAACTGTTTTTT
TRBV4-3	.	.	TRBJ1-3	CASSQVAGAGNTIYF	TGCGCCAGCAGCCAAGTGGCAGGGGCTGGAAACACCATATATTTT
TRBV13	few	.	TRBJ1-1	CASSLGQNTEAFF	TGTGCCAGCAGCCTAGGACAGAACACTGAAGCTTTCTTT
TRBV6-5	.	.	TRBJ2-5	CASSYAEGVETQYF	TGTGCCAGCAGTTACGCAGAGGGGGTAGAGACCCAGTACTTC
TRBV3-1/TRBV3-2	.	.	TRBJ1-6	CASSQEGFSTLHF	TGTGCCAGCAGCCAAGAGGGATTCTCCACCCTCCACTTT
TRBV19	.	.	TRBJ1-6	CASNTARVDSPLHF	TGTGCCAGTAACACTGCAAGAGTGGATTCACCCCTCCACTTT
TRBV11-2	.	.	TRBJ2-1	CASSFPGVNEQFF	TGTGCCAGCAGCTTCCCGGGAGTGAATGAGCAGTTCTTC
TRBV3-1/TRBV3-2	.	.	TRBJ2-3	CASSQVIGGADTQYF	TGTGCCAGCAGCCAAGTAATAGGGGGGGCCGATACGCAGTATTTT
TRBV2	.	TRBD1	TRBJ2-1	CASRRGQGVPNEQFF	TGTGCCAGCAGGAGGGGACAGGGGGTGCCCAATGAGCAGTTCTTC
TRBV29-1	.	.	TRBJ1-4	CSVTTGTNEKLFF	TGCAGCGTTACAACAGGGACTAATGAAAAACTGTTTTTT
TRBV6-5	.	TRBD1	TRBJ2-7	CASSDRDYEQYF	TGTGCCAGCAGCGACAGGGACTACGAGCAGTACTTC
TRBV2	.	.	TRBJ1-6	CASSDRDFAPLHF	TGTGCCAGCAGTGACCGGGACTTTGCACCCCTCCACTTT
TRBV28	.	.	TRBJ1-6	CASSPQGIYNSPLHF	TGTGCCAGCAGTCCCCAAGGGATCTATAATTCACCCCTCCACTTT
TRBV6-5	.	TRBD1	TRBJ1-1	CASRLQGVNTEAFF	TGTGCCAGCAGGTTACAGGGGGTGAACACTGAAGCTTTCTTT
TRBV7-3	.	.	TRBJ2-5	CASSKGPRETQYF	TGTGCCAGCAGCAAGGGACCGCGAGAGACCCAGTACTTC
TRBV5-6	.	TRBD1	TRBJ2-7	CASRLTGGSYEQYF	TGTGCCAGCAGGTTGACAGGGGGCTCTTACGAGCAGTACTTC
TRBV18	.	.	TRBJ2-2	CASSPPGTSNTGELFF	TGTGCCAGCTCACCCCCCGGGACCTCGAACACCGGGGAGCTGTTTTTT
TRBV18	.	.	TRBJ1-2	CASSPLGSSYGYTF	TGTGCCAGCTCACCACTCGGCTCAAGCTATGGCTACACCTTC
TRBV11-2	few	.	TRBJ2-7	CASSPRHQEGYEQYF	TGTGCCAGCAGCCCACGGCACCAGGAGGGCTACGAGCAGTACTTC
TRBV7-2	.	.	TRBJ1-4	CASSNRQGANEKLFF	TGTGCCAGCAGCAACCGCCAAGGGGCTAACGAAAAACTGTTTTTT